Below are 17 T cell receptor beta chains sequenced from a single sample in a study of blood T cell repertoires in COVID-19. Data came from immunoSEQ multiplex PCR; TCRdb stores just in-frame clones and leaves some out. This sample has about 340,000 clones; more than 70% occur once, and the top ten carry just under 7.5%. The sequencing input was peripheral blood. The source of these receptors is a woman aged 70 to 79 with COVID-19, enrolled during active disease.

This chain joins TRBV6-5 and TRBJ1-1, with D unresolved. The CDR3 covers 14 residues. Germline V lookup: CDR1 MNHEY, CDR2 SVGAGI. Trimming took 6 bases from V and 0 from J, leaving 11 bases between them. For the CDR3, the DNA is TGTGCCAGCAGCCTAACAGTCATGAACACTGAAGCTTTCTTT. Amino acid sequence: CASSLTVMNTEAFF.

The chain combines TRBV7-2 with TRBJ1-2; D gene uncertain. The V and J ends lost 6 bases and 2 bases respectively, with 10 bases between them. CDR3 length equals 13 residues. CDR1 is SGHTA and CDR2 is FQGNSA in the germline V gene. The CDR3 region is CASSWEGNYGYTF. The CDR3, as DNA: TGTGCCAGCAGTTGGGAGGGCAACTATGGCTACACCTTC.

The rearrangement links TRBV28 to TRBJ1-2; TRBD1 is a possible D gene (5 bases). From germline, CDR1 is MDHEN and CDR2 SYDVKM. The CDR3 has 14 amino acids. The V end was cut by 5 bases, the J end by 4 bases, with 14 bases between. For the CDR3, the DNA is TGTGCCAGCAGTCTCGCCGACAGATCCTATGGCTACACCTTC. This codes for CASSLADRSYGYTF.

CDR3 sequence (DNA): TGTGCCAGCAGCTCTAAGGATAGGGGTTTTGAAAAACTGTTTTTT. Translated: CASSSKDRGFEKLFF. V gene TRBV5-4 combines with J gene TRBJ1-4, with a tentative D call TRBD1 (5 bases). The ends were cut back, 3 bases at V and 7 bases at J, with 16 bases in the middle. Germline V gene sequence: CDR1 SGHNT, CDR2 YYREEE (reference sequence). CDR3 length: 15 amino acids.

Only a few counts were recorded for this clone. The V and J genes are TRBV5-1 and TRBJ1-6; D ambiguous. Germline V gene sequence: CDR1 SGHRS, CDR2 YFSETQ. The CDR3 loop spans 15 amino acids. V was clipped by 0 bases and J by 4 bases, with 8 bases between them. The CDR3 sequence: CASSLATGYNSPLHF. DNA of the CDR3: TGCGCCAGCAGCTTGGCCACCGGGTATAATTCACCCCTCCACTTT.

This clone appeared a single time. The rearrangement joins TRBV27 to TRBJ2-7; 9 bases map to TRBD1. CDR1 is MNHEY and CDR2 is SMNVEV in the germline V gene (reference sequence). The V and J ends lost 2 bases and 6 bases, in that order; junction bases with no gene match: 5. This CDR3 is 14 amino acids long. The CDR3 loop reads CASSLQQGASEQYF. For the CDR3, the DNA is TGTGCCAGCAGTTTACAACAGGGGGCCTCCGAGCAGTACTTC.

The V and J genes are TRBV4-3 and TRBJ1-5, with D unclear. This CDR3 region has 13 residues. CDR1 LGHNA and CDR2 YSLEER come from the germline V gene. Deletions cut 0 bases from V and 7 bases from J, with 7 bases between. The CDR3 reads CASSQDQKQPQHF. CDR3 DNA sequence: TGCGCCAGCAGCCAAGATCAAAAACAGCCCCAGCATTTT.

The chain has TRBV7-2 and TRBJ2-5; 14 bases match TRBD2. V lost 6 bases and J lost 5; bases outside the gene matches: 8. CDR3 length equals 16 residues. CDR1 is SGHTA and CDR2 is FQGNSA in the germline V gene. The CDR3 reads CASSEGLAGVGETQYF. CDR3 in DNA: TGTGCCAGCAGTGAGGGACTAGCGGGGGTAGGGGAGACCCAGTACTTC.

This chain uses TRBV6-5 with TRBJ1-2; 9 bases line up with TRBD1. This CDR3 is built from 14 residues. Germline V gives CDR1 MNHEY, CDR2 SVGAGI. Trimming at V came to 7 bases and at J to 6 bases, leaving 9 bases not matched to a gene. CDR3 in DNA: TGTGCCAGCACCGAAGGGAGACAGGGGGATGGCTACACCTTC. It is translated as CASTEGRQGDGYTF.

The V gene is TRBV24-1, the J gene TRBJ2-2; 8 bases map to TRBD1. Per the germline V gene, CDR1 is KGHDR and CDR2 is SFDVKD. The CDR3 contains 17 residues. The V gene end was trimmed by 1 base and the J gene end by 3 bases; junction bases not matched to a gene: 6. The CDR3 nucleotides are TGTGCCACCAGTGATTTCCCCGGACAGGGTTACACCGGGGAGCTGTTTTTT. Its translation: CATSDFPGQGYTGELFF.

The chain joins TRBV9 to TRBJ2-7; D is unclear. The ends were cut back, 0 bases at V and 0 bases at J, with 7 bases in the middle. The CDR3 covers 14 residues. The germline gives CDR1 SGDLS, CDR2 YYNGEE. This chain's CDR3 is CASSVDLSSYEQYF. The CDR3, as DNA: TGTGCCAGCAGCGTAGACCTCAGCTCCTACGAGCAGTACTTC.

This clone was picked up one time. This chain links TRBV24-1 with TRBJ2-5; D possibly corresponds to TRBD1 (6 bases). V shed 4 bases and J shed 1 base, with 12 bases lying between them. The germline gives CDR1 KGHDR, CDR2 SFDVKD. CDR3 length: 15 residues. This CDR3 reads CATSDPDRSQETQYF. CDR3 nucleotide sequence: TGTGCCACCAGTGACCCAGACAGGAGCCAAGAGACCCAGTACTTC.

The chain has TRBV24-1 and TRBJ1-1; TRBD1 is a possible D gene (5 bases). This CDR3 is 14 amino acids long. Deletions cut 4 bases from V and 4 bases from J, with 12 bases between. CDR1 KGHDR and CDR2 SFDVKD come from the germline V gene. The CDR3 region has the DNA TGTGCCACCAGTGACCCAGGGAAGACCACTGAAGCTTTCTTT. Amino acid sequence: CATSDPGKTTEAFF.

The V and J genes are TRBV4-2 and TRBJ2-1; 8 bases are shared with TRBD2. The CDR3 consists of 17 residues. Germline loops: CDR1 LGHNA, CDR2 YNFKEQ. The ends lost 4 bases at V and 3 bases at J; junction bases unmatched: 11. CDR3 nucleotides: TGTGCCAGCAGCCTCTGGGGACTAGGAGAGGGCTACAATGAGCAGTTCTTC. Its protein product is CASSLWGLGEGYNEQFF.

This rearrangement joins TRBV24-1 to TRBJ2-3; 8 positions match TRBD1. The CDR3 extends over 17 amino acids. J lost 4 bases, V lost 4 bases, and 12 bases had no gene match. Germline CDR1 is KGHDR and CDR2 is SFDVKD. CDR3 in DNA: TGTGCCACCAGTGACCGGGACAGGAACTTAAAAGCAGATACGCAGTATTTT. Its translation: CATSDRDRNLKADTQYF.

J is TRBJ2-3 and V is TRBV19; 10 bases line up with TRBD2. Germline CDR1 reads LNHDA; CDR2 reads SQIVND (reference sequence). The CDR3 consists of 15 residues. J lost 8 bases, V lost 6 bases, and 11 bases had no gene match. The DNA of the CDR3 is TGTGCCAGTAGCAAATTAGCGGGGGGCCGAGGTACGCAGTATTTT. The encoded protein is CASSKLAGGRGTQYF.

The V call is TRBV30, the J call TRBJ1-1; D call uncertain. This CDR3 spans 15 amino acids. Germline values: CDR1 GTSNPN, CDR2 SVGIG (reference sequence). Trimming cost V 0 bases and J 0 bases, with 11 bases left between them. CDR3 sequence (DNA): TGTGCCTGGAGTGTACGGCTGGGAGTGAACACTGAAGCTTTCTTT. The encoded protein is CAWSVRLGVNTEAFF.